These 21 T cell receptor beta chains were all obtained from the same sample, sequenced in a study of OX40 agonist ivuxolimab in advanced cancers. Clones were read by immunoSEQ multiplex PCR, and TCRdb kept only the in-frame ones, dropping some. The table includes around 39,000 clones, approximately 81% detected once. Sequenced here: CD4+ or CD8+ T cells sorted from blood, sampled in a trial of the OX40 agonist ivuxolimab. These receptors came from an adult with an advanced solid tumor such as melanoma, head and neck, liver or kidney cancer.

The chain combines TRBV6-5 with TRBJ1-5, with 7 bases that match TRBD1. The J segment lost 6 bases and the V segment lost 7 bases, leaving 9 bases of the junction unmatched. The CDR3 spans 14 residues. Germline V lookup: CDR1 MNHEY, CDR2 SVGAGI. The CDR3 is CASMRATGLQPQHF. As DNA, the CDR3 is TGTGCCAGCATGAGAGCGACAGGGCTTCAGCCCCAGCATTTT.

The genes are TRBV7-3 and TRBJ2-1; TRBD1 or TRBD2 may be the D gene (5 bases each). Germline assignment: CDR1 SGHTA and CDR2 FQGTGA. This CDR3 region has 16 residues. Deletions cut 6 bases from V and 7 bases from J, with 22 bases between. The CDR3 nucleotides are TGTGCCAGCAGTTACGCCCGGGACCCAGCGAGGAATGAGCAGTTCTTC. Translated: CASSYARDPARNEQFF.

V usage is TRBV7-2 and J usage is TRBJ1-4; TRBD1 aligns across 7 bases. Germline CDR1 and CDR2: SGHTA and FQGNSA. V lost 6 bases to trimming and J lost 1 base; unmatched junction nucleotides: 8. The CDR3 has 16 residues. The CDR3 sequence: CASSQYRGGTNEKLFF. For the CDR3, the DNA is TGTGCCAGCAGTCAATACAGGGGTGGAACTAATGAAAAACTGTTTTTT.

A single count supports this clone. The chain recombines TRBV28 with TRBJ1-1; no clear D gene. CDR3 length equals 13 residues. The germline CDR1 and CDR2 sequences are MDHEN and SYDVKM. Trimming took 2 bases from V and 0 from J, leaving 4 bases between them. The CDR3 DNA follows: TGTGCCAGCAGTTTAGTAGTGAACACTGAAGCTTTCTTT. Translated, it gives CASSLVVNTEAFF.

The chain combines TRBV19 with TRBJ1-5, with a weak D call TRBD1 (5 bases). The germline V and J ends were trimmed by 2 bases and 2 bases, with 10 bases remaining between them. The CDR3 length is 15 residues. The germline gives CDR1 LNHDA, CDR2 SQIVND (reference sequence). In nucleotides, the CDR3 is TGTGCCAGTAGTATAATCGTCAGGGGCAATCAGCCCCAGCATTTT. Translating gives CASSIIVRGNQPQHF.

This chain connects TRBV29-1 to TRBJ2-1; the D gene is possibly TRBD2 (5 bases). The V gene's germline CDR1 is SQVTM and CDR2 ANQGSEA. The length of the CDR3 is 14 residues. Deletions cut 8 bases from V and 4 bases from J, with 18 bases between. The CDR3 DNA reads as TGCAGCACCGAGAGCGGAAAAAAGTACAATGAGCAGTTCTTC. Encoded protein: CSTESGKKYNEQFF.

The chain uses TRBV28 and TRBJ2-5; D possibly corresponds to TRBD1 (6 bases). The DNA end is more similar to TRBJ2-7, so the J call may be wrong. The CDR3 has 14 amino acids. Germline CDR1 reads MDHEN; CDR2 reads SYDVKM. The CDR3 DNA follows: TGTGCCAGCAGTTTATCGGACAGAGCCTACGAGCAGTACTTC. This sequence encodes CASSLSDRAYEQYF.

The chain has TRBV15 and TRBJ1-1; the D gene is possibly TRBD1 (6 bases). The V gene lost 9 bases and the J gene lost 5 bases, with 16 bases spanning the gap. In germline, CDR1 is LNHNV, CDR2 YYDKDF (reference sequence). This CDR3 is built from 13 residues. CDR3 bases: TGTGCCACAAGCCTCGGGGGCGAAACTGAAGCTTTCTTT. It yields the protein CATSLGGETEAFF.

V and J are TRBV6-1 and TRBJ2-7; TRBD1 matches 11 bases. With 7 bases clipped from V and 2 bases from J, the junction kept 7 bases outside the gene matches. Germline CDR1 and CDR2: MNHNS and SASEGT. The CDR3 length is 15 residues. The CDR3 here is CASNRPGQGAYEQYF. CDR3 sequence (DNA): TGTGCCAGCAATAGACCGGGACAGGGGGCCTACGAGCAGTACTTC.

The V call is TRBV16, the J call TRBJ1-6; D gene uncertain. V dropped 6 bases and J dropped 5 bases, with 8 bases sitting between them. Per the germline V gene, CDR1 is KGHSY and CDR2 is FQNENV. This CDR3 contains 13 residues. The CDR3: CASRGVNNSPLHF. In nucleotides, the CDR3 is TGTGCCAGCAGAGGAGTGAATAATTCACCCCTCCACTTT.

The CDR3 protein is CASSDPRASTGELFF. The CDR3 DNA reads TGTGCCAGCAGTGACCCCCGGGCAAGTACCGGGGAGCTGTTTTTT. J is TRBJ2-2 and V is TRBV6-1; D remains unclear. CDR3 length: 15 amino acids. Trimming left V 3 bases short and J 5 bases short, with 13 bases between. The germline gives CDR1 MNHNS, CDR2 SASEGT.

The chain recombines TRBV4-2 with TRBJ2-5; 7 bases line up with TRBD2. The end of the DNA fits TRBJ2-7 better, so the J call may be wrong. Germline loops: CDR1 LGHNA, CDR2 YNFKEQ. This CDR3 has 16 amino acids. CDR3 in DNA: TGTGCCAGCAGCCCCTCGGGGGAGGGAGGGAGACACGAGCAGTACTTC. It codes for CASSPSGEGGRHEQYF.

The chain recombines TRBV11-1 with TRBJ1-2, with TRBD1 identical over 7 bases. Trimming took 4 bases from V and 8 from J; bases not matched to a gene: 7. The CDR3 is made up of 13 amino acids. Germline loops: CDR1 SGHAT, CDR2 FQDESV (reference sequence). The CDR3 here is CASSSGTAGGYTF. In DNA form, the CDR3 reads TGTGCCAGCAGCTCTGGGACAGCAGGAGGCTACACCTTC.

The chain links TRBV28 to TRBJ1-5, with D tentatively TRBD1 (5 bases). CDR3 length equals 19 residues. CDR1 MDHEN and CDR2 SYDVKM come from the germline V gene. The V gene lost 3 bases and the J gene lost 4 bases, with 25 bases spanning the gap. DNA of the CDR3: TGTGCCAGCAGTTTCCCGAAGGGAAGTTGGGACGGACGTAATCAGCCCCAGCATTTT. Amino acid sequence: CASSFPKGSWDGRNQPQHF.

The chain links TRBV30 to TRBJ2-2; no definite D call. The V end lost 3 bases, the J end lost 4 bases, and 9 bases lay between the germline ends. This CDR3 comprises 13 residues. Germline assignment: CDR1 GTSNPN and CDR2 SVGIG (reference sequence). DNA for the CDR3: TGTGCCTGGAGGGTCACGGGCACCGGGGAGCTGTTTTTT. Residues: CAWRVTGTGELFF.

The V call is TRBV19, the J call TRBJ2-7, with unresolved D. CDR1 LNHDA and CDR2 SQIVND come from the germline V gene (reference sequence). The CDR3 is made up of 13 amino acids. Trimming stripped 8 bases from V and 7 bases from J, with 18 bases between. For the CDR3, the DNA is TGTGCCAGTGGTAAGGGCACCTCGAGGGAGCAGTACTTC. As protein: CASGKGTSREQYF.

The CDR3 here is CASSVRDSYGYTF. CDR3 bases: TGTGCCAGCAGCGTTCGGGACAGCTATGGCTACACCTTC. The chain has TRBV7-8 and TRBJ1-2, with TRBD1 matching 7 bases. After removal of 5 bases from V and 4 bases from J, the junction contained 4 bases not matched to a gene. CDR1 and CDR2 from the germline V gene are SGHVS and FQNEAQ. The CDR3 is 13 amino acids.

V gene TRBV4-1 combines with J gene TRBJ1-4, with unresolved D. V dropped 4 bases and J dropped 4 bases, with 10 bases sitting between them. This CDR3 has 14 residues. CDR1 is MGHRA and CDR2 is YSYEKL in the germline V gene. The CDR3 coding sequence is TGCGCCAGCAGCCCCCCCCACGGTAATGAAAAACTGTTTTTT. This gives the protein CASSPPHGNEKLFF.

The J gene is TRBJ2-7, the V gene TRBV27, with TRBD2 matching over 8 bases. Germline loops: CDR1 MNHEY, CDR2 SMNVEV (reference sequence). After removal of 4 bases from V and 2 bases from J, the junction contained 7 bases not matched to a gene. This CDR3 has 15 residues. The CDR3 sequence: CASSSPPAGAYEQYF. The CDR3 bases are TGTGCCAGCAGTTCACCCCCAGCGGGGGCCTACGAGCAGTACTTC.

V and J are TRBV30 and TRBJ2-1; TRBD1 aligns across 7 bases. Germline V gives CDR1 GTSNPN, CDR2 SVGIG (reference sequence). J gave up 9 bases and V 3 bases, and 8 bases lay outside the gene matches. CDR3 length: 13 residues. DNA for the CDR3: TGTGCCTGGAGGGCTCAGGGGGTAGGTGAGCAGTTCTTC. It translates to CAWRAQGVGEQFF.

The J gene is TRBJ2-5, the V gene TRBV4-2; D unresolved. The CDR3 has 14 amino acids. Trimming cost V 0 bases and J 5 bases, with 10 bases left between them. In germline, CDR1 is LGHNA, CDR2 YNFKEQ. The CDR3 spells CASSQDGRGETQYF. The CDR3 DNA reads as TGTGCCAGCAGCCAAGACGGACGAGGCGAGACCCAGTACTTC.